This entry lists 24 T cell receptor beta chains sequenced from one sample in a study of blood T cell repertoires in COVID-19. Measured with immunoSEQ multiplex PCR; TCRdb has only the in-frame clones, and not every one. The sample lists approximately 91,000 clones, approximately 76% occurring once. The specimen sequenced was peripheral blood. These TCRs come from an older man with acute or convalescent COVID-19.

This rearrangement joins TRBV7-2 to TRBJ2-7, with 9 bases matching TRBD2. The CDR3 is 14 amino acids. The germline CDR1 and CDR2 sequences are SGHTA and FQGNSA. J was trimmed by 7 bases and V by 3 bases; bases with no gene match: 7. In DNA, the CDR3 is TGTGCCAGCAGCTTGAGCGGGGGGTCTCGAGAGCAGTACGTC. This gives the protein CASSLSGGSREQYV.

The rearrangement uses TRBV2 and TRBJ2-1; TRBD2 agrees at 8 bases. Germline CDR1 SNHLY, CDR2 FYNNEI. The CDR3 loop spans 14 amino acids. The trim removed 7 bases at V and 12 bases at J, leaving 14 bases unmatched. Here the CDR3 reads CASTPAGALVGQFF. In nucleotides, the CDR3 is TGTGCCAGCACACCAGCGGGGGCCCTCGTCGGGCAGTTCTTC.

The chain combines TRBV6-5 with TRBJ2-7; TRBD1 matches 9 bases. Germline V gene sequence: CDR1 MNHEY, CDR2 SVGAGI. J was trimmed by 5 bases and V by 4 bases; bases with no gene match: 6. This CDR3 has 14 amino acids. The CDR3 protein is CASSSGTGTHEQYF. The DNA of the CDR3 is TGTGCCAGCAGTTCTGGGACAGGGACCCACGAGCAGTACTTC.

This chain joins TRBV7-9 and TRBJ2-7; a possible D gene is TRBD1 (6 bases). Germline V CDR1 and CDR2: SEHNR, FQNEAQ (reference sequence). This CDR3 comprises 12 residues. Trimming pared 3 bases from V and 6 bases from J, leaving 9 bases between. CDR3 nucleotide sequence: TGTGCCAGCAGCTTTCAGGGGAGCGAGCAGTACGTC. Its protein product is CASSFQGSEQYV.

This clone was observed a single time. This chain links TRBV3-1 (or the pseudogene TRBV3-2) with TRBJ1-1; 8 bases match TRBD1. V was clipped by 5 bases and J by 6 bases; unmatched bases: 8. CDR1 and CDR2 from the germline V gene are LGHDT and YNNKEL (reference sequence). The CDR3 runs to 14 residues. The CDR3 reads CASSNTGGSAEAFF. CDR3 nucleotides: TGTGCCAGCAGCAATACAGGGGGTTCGGCTGAAGCTTTCTTT.

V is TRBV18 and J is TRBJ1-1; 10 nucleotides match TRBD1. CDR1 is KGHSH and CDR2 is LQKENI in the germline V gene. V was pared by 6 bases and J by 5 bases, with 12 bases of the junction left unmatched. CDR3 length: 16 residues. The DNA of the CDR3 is TGTGCCAGCTCGCCAACACAGGGACAGGGGAAAACTGAAGCTTTCTTT. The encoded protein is CASSPTQGQGKTEAFF.

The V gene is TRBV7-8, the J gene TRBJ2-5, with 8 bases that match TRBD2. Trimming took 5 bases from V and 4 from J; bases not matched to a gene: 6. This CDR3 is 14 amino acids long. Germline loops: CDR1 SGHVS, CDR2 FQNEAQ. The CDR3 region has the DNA TGTGCCAGCAGCCTAGGGCTAGCGGGAGAGACCCAGTACTTC. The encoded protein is CASSLGLAGETQYF.

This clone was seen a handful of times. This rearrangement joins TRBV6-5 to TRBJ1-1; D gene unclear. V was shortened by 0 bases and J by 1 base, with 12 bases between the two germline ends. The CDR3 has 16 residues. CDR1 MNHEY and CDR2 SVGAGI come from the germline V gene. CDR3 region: CASSYSYTPGNTEAFF. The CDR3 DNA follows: TGTGCCAGCAGTTACTCTTATACTCCCGGGAACACTGAAGCTTTCTTT.

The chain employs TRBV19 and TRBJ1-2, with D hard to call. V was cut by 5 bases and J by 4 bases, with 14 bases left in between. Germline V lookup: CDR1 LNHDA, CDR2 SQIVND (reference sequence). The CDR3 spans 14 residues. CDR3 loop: CASSLPAESYGYTF. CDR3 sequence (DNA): TGTGCCAGTAGTCTTCCAGCGGAATCCTATGGCTACACCTTC.

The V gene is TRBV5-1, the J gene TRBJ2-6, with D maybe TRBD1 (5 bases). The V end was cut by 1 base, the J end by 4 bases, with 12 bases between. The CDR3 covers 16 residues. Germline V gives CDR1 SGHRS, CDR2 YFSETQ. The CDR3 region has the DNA TGCGCCAGCAGCTTGTACTCCCAGGGAGGGGCCAACGTCCTGACTTTC. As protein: CASSLYSQGGANVLTF.

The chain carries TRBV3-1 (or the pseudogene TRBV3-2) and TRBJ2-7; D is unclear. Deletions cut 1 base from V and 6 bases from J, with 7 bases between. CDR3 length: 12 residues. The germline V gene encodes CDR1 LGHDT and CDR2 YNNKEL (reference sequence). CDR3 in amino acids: CASSQARGEQYF. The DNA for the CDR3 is TGTGCCAGCAGCCAAGCCCGAGGCGAGCAGTACTTC.

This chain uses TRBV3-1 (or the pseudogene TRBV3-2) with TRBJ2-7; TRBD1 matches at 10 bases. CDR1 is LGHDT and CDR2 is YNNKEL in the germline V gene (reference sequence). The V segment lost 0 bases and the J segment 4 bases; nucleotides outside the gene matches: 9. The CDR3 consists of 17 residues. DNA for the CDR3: TGTGCCAGCAGCCAAGATTATTGGACAGGGGGTTCATACGAGCAGTACTTC. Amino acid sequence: CASSQDYWTGGSYEQYF.

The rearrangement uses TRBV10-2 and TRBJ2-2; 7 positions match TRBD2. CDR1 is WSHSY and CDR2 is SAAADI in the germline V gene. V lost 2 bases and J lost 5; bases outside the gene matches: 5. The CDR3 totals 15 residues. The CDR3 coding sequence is TGCGCCAGCAGTGAGGCCCCGGGAGGTACCGGGGAGCTGTTTTTT. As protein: CASSEAPGGTGELFF.

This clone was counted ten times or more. CDR3 bases: TGCGCCAGCAGCCCGGGGATAAGGGGGCGGGCCTACAATGAGCAGTTCTTC. Encoded protein: CASSPGIRGRAYNEQFF. This chain uses TRBV5-1 with TRBJ2-1; 7 bases line up with TRBD1. Germline V gene sequence: CDR1 SGHRS, CDR2 YFSETQ. The CDR3 loop spans 17 amino acids. V lost 4 bases to trimming and J lost 2 bases; unmatched junction nucleotides: 12. The full variable domain, its missing parts supplied by reference TRBV5-1 and TRBJ2-1, is KAGVTQTPRYLIKTRGQQVTLSCSPISGHRSVSWYQQTPGQGLQFLFEYFSETQRNKGNFPGRFSGRQFSNSRSEMNVSTLELGDSALYLCASSPGIRGRAYNEQFFGPGTRLTVL.

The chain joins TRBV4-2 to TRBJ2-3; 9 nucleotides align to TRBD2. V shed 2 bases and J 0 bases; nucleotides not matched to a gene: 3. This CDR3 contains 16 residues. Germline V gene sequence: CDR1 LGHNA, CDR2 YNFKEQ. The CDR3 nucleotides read TGTGCCAGCAGCCAATTAGCGGGGGCTAGCACAGATACGCAGTATTTT. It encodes CASSQLAGASTDTQYF.

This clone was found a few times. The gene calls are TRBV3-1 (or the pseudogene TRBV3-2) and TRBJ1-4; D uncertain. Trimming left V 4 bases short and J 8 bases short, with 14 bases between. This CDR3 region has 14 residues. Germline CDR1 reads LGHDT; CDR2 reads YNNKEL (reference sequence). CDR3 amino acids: CASSPDGGQEKLFF. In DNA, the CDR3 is TGTGCCAGCAGCCCGGACGGCGGGCAAGAAAAACTGTTTTTT.

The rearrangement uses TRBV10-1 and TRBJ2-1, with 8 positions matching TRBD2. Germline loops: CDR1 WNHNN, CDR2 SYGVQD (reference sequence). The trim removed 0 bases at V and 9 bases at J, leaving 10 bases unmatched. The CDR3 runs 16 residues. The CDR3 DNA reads TGCGCCAGCAGTGAGTCGACTGCGGGAGGCCTCTCTGAGCAGTTCTTC. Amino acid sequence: CASSESTAGGLSEQFF.

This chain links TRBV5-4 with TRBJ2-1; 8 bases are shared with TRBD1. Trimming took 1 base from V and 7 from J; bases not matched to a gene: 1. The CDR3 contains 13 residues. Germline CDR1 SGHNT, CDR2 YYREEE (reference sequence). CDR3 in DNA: TGTGCCAGCAGCTTGCAGGGGGCGAATGAGCAGTTCTTC. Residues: CASSLQGANEQFF.

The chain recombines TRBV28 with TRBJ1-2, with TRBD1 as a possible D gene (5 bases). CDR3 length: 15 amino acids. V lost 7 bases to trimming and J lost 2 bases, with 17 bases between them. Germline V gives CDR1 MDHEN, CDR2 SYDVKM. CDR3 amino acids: CASKDIGATNYGYTF. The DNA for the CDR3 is TGTGCCAGCAAAGATATAGGGGCTACGAACTATGGCTACACCTTC.

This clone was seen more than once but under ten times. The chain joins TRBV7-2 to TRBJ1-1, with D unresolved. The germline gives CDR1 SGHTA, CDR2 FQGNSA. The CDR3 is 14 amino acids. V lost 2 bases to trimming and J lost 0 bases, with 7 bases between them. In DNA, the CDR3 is TGTGCCAGCAGCTTATCGACAATGAACACTGAAGCTTTCTTT. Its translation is CASSLSTMNTEAFF.

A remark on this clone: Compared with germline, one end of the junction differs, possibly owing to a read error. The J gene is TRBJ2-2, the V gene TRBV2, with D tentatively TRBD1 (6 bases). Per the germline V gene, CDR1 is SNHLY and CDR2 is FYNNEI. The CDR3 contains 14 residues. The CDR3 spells CTSKGERDTGELFF. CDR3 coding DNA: TGTACCAGCAAGGGGGAAAGGGACACCGGGGAGCTGTTTTTT.

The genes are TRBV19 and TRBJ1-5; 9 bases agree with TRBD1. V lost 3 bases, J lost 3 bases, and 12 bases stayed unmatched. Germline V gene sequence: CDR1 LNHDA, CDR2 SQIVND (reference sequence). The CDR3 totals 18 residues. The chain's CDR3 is CASSIRFTGGEHNQPQHF. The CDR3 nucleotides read TGTGCCAGTAGTATTAGGTTCACAGGGGGCGAGCACAATCAGCCCCAGCATTTT.

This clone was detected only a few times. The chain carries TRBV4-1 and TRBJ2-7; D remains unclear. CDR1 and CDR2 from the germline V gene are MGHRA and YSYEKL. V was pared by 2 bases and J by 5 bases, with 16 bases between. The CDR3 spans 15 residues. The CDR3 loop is CASSQSSRPGHEQYF. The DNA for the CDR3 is TGCGCCAGCAGCCAATCCTCCCGGCCAGGCCACGAGCAGTACTTC.

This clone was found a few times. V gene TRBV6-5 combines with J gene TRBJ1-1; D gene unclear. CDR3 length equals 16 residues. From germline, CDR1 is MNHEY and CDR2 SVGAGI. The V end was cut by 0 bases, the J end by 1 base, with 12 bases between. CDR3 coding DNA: TGTGCCAGCAGTTACTCGAGGGCGCATACGAACACTGAAGCTTTCTTT. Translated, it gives CASSYSRAHTNTEAFF.